This is a list of T cell receptor beta chains from one sample in a study of blood T cell repertoires in COVID-19. The method was immunoSEQ multiplex PCR; TCRdb's version includes in-frame clones alone and lacks a portion of them. The data show under 200,000 clones, about 88% seen once. Sequencing was performed on peripheral blood. These receptor sequences come from a woman aged 80 or older with acute or convalescent COVID-19. The CDR3 runs from the conserved cysteine through the conserved F or W. Fields, in order: D gene, J gene, clone size, V gene, CDR3 protein, CDR3 DNA. A D gene is named only where the DNA matches it firmly. Where a row states a size, it is once, few, many or the class of an expanded clone; other rows omit it.

TRBD2 | TRBJ2-2 | NA | TRBV9 | CASSVATSGRANTGELFF | TGTGCCAGCAGCGTAGCTACTAGCGGGAGAGCGAACACCGGGGAGCTGTTTTTT
NA | TRBJ1-2 | NA | TRBV5-6 | CASSLVLEGYTF | TGTGCCAGCAGCTTGGTCCTGGAGGGCTACACCTTC
TRBD1 | TRBJ2-3 | NA | TRBV2 | CAIARDRSTDTQYF | TGTGCCATCGCCCGGGACAGAAGCACAGATACGCAGTATTTT
NA | TRBJ1-2 | NA | TRBV7-8 | CASSLVLARTFYGYTF | TGTGCCAGCAGCTTAGTATTGGCCAGGACATTCTATGGCTACACCTTT
NA | TRBJ1-5 | NA | TRBV7-8 | CASSLSGINQPQHF | TGTGCCAGCAGCTTATCGGGTATCAATCAGCCCCAGCATTTT
NA | TRBJ1-2 | NA | TRBV5-4 | CASSLSGAGYTF | TGTGCCAGCAGCTTGAGCGGGGCGGGCTACACCTTC
TRBD1 | TRBJ1-2 | NA | TRBV27 | CASSPQFPGQHQYGYTF | TGTGCCAGCAGTCCCCAGTTCCCGGGACAGCATCAATATGGCTACACCTTC
TRBD2 | TRBJ2-5 | NA | TRBV19 | CASSKLAGEETQYF | TGTGCCAGTAGTAAACTAGCGGGAGAAGAGACCCAGTACTTC
NA | TRBJ1-5 | NA | TRBV2 | CASSEAVTNRDPQHF | TGTGCCAGCAGTGAAGCCGTAACAAACAGGGACCCCCAGCATTTT
NA | TRBJ1-1 | NA | TRBV7-2 | CASSFAGVGTEAFF | TGTGCCAGCAGCTTCGCCGGGGTTGGCACTGAAGCTTTCTTT
NA | TRBJ1-5 | NA | TRBV12-3/TRBV12-4 | CASGLNNQPQHF | TGTGCCAGCGGGCTTAACAATCAGCCCCAGCATTTT
NA | TRBJ1-3 | many | TRBV3-1/TRBV3-2 | CASSQDTVSGNTIYF | TGTGCCAGCAGCCAAGATACAGTCTCTGGAAACACCATATATTTT
NA | TRBJ1-2 | NA | TRBV24-1 | CATSDFRSGYYGYTF | TGTGCCACCAGTGATTTTAGGTCGGGGTACTATGGCTACACCTTC
NA | TRBJ1-6 | NA | TRBV19 | CASSIDPQVQNSPLHF | TGTGCCAGTAGTATAGATCCACAGGTACAGAATTCACCCCTCCACTTT
TRBD1 | TRBJ1-5 | NA | TRBV19 | CASRGNRDRDRVPQHF | TGTGCCAGTAGGGGAAACCGGGACAGGGACCGGGTGCCCCAGCATTTT
TRBD2 | TRBJ2-1 | NA | TRBV6-2/TRBV6-3 | CASSFPLGLEIAYNEQFF | TGTGCCAGCAGCTTCCCCCTGGGACTAGAAATCGCCTACAATGAGCAGTTCTTC
NA | TRBJ1-1 | NA | TRBV29-1 | CSVEDLKTEAFF | TGCAGCGTTGAAGATCTTAAAACTGAAGCTTTCTTT
NA | TRBJ1-1 | once | TRBV11-3 | CASSSTSGQSGEAFF | TGTGCCAGCAGCTCGACCTCAGGGCAAAGCGGGGAAGCTTTCTTT
NA | TRBJ2-5 | NA | TRBV10-3 | CAIRRGGADQETQYF | TGTGCCATCAGGAGGGGGGGCGCGGACCAAGAGACCCAGTACTTC
TRBD2 | TRBJ2-7 | once | TRBV13 | CASSSGLAGAYEQYF | TGTGCCAGCAGCTCCGGACTAGCGGGCGCCTACGAGCAGTACTTC
NA | TRBJ2-4 | NA | TRBV5-6 | CASSFLSGNLQGIQYF | TGTGCCAGCAGCTTTCTTAGCGGAAATCTTCAGGGCATTCAGTACTTC
TRBD2 | TRBJ2-3 | NA | TRBV27 | CASSSRTSGTDTQYF | TGTGCCAGCAGCTCCCGGACTAGCGGCACAGATACGCAGTATTTT
NA | TRBJ1-6 | NA | TRBV5-1 | CASSVRPSESYNSPLHF | TGCGCCAGCAGCGTGCGCCCTTCGGAGTCCTATAATTCACCCCTCCACTTT
NA | TRBJ2-7 | NA | TRBV28 | CASSPIGPPYEQYF | TGTGCCAGCAGCCCGATCGGTCCGCCCTACGAGCAGTACTTC
TRBD1 | TRBJ2-7 | NA | TRBV18 | CASSPGTGQESIYEQYF | TGTGCCAGCTCACCAGGGACAGGCCAAGAATCCATCTACGAGCAGTACTTC
NA | TRBJ1-5 | NA | TRBV2 | CASTRFYNQPQHF | TGTGCCAGCACCAGGTTTTACAATCAGCCCCAGCATTTT
NA | TRBJ2-7 | NA | TRBV5-1 | CASSYTDGDEQYF | TGCGCCAGCAGCTACACTGACGGGGACGAGCAGTACTTC
NA | TRBJ1-1 | few | TRBV28 | CASAVDSTGEAFF | TGTGCCAGCGCCGTCGATTCGACGGGAGAAGCTTTCTTT
NA | TRBJ2-6 | NA | TRBV30 | CAWTISGANVLTF | TGTGCCTGGACTATCTCTGGGGCCAACGTCCTGACTTTC
NA | TRBJ2-5 | NA | TRBV6-5 | CASSYSQGSPETQYF | TGTGCCAGCAGTTATAGTCAGGGTTCCCCAGAGACCCAGTACTTC
NA | TRBJ2-2 | NA | TRBV28 | CASSLILGSGTGELFF | TGTGCCAGCAGTCTCATCCTGGGCAGCGGAACCGGGGAGCTGTTTTTT
NA | TRBJ1-6 | NA | TRBV7-2 | CASSLGDFRSPLHF | TGTGCCAGCAGCTTAGGGGACTTTCGATCACCCCTCCACTTT
TRBD2 | TRBJ2-1 | few | TRBV4-3 | CASSLGAGGQNEQFF | TGCGCCAGCAGCCTCGGGGCGGGAGGCCAGAATGAGCAGTTCTTC
NA | TRBJ2-4 | NA | TRBV18 | CASSPPGRKNIQYF | TGTGCCAGCTCACCACCTGGGAGGAAAAACATTCAGTACTTC
NA | TRBJ2-1 | once | TRBV11-3 | CASSLEQLSNEQFF | TGTGCCAGCAGCTTAGAACAATTATCCAATGAGCAGTTCTTC
NA | TRBJ2-2 | NA | TRBV9 | CASSSTGELFF | TGTGCCAGCAGCTCGACCGGGGAGCTGTTTTTT
NA | TRBJ2-3 | NA | TRBV4-3 | CASSQALPDTDTQYF | TGCGCCAGCAGCCAAGCGCTACCCGACACAGATACGCAGTATTTT
NA | TRBJ1-6 | NA | TRBV15 | CATSRGFGTSTGSPLHF | TGTGCCACCAGCAGAGGGTTCGGGACTTCCACCGGTTCACCCCTCCACTTT
NA | TRBJ2-7 | NA | TRBV2 | CASTETGSPYF | TGTGCCAGCACCGAGACAGGAAGTCCGTACTTC
NA | TRBJ1-1 | NA | TRBV11-3 | CASSSGGLNTEAFF | TGTGCCAGCAGCTCTGGGGGCCTCAACACTGAAGCTTTCTTT
TRBD2 | TRBJ2-5 | NA | TRBV18 | CASSSSGSIPETQYF | TGTGCCAGCTCATCCAGCGGGAGTATACCAGAGACCCAGTACTTC